These 20 T cell receptor beta chains were all obtained from the same sample, sequenced in a study of cytomegalovirus exposure and HLA in healthy donors. Data came from immunoSEQ multiplex PCR; TCRdb stores just in-frame clones and leaves some out. This table has 130,000 or so clones, around nine tenths appearing once. The sequenced sample consisted of PBMCs. These receptors were collected from a man aged 25-45 years in good health and CMV-seronegative.

The chain is built from TRBV15 and TRBJ1-2; TRBD1 is a possible D gene (6 bases). With 0 bases removed from V and 4 bases from J, the gap between germline ends came to 12 bases. The germline V gene has CDR1 LNHNV and CDR2 YYDKDF (reference sequence). This CDR3 contains 15 residues. CDR3 nucleotide sequence: TGTGCCACCAGCAGAGAAAAGGACAGAGTCTATGGCTACACCTTC. Translated, it gives CATSREKDRVYGYTF.

The chain joins TRBV5-4 to TRBJ1-6; D is perhaps TRBD1 (6 bases). Germline values: CDR1 SGHNT, CDR2 YYREEE (reference sequence). The CDR3 is 16 amino acids. V was shortened by 1 base and J by 5 bases, with 13 bases between the two germline ends. CDR3 region: CASSLWGGRNNSPLHF. CDR3 nucleotides: TGTGCCAGCAGCTTGTGGGGGGGCCGTAATAATTCACCCCTCCACTTT.

The chain joins TRBV15 to TRBJ2-5; 9 nucleotides line up with TRBD1. The V and J ends lost 0 bases and 3 bases, in that order; junction bases with no gene match: 2. Germline assignment: CDR1 LNHNV and CDR2 YYDKDF (reference sequence). The CDR3 spans 15 residues. The DNA for the CDR3 is TGTGCCACCAGCAGAGACTGGACAGGGGAAGAGACCCAGTACTTC. Translation: CATSRDWTGEETQYF.

The genes are TRBV4-3 and TRBJ1-2; D might be TRBD1 (6 bases). This CDR3 contains 18 residues. V lost 0 bases and J 2 bases, leaving 19 bases between the germline ends. Germline values: CDR1 LGHNA, CDR2 YSLEER. CDR3 nucleotide sequence: TGCGCCAGCAGCCAAGATATAACAGGGAGTCCTTACAACTATGGCTACACCTTC. This encodes CASSQDITGSPYNYGYTF.

The V gene is TRBV5-1, the J gene TRBJ2-5; tentatively, D is TRBD1 (5 bases). The CDR3 length is 16 residues. CDR1 and CDR2 (germline): SGHRS, YFSETQ. V dropped 3 bases and J dropped 5 bases, with 20 bases sitting between them. The CDR3 loop is CASSSFPQGAWETQYF. As DNA, the CDR3 is TGCGCCAGCAGCTCGTTCCCTCAGGGTGCCTGGGAGACCCAGTACTTC.

J is TRBJ2-7 and V is TRBV7-9; 9 positions agree with TRBD1. The CDR3 loop spans 15 amino acids. CDR1 and CDR2 from the germline V gene are SEHNR and FQNEAQ (reference sequence). With V trimmed by 0 bases and J by 1 base, 1 base remained unmatched. This CDR3 is CASSLAGQGSYEQYF. CDR3 nucleotide sequence: TGTGCCAGCAGCTTAGCAGGACAGGGGTCCTACGAGCAGTACTTC.

The V gene is TRBV6-1, the J gene TRBJ2-1, with 9 bases that match TRBD2. V shed 2 bases, J shed 4 bases, and the junction held 9 bases outside the gene matches. The germline CDR1 and CDR2 sequences are MNHNS and SASEGT. The CDR3 consists of 17 residues. The CDR3 sequence is CASSETLSSGAYNEQFF. The CDR3 DNA reads as TGTGCCAGCAGTGAAACCCTTTCTAGCGGGGCTTACAATGAGCAGTTCTTC.

The V call is TRBV6-4, the J call TRBJ2-3; perhaps TRBD2 as D (5 bases). The CDR3 spans 15 residues. The V gene's germline CDR1 is MRHNA and CDR2 SNTAGT. Trimming left V 8 bases short and J 0 bases short, with 15 bases between. As DNA, the CDR3 is TGTGCCAGCCACCCGGGAAATTCTAGCACAGATACGCAGTATTTT. Translated, it gives CASHPGNSSTDTQYF.

The chain has TRBV7-6 and TRBJ2-2; possible D gene TRBD1, 5 bases. Per germline, CDR1 SGHVS and CDR2 FNYEAQ. V was cut by 1 base and J by 6 bases, with 12 bases left in between. This CDR3 has 15 amino acids. CDR3 nucleotides: TGTGCCAGCAGCTTAGTTTGGCAGGGTGCCGGGGAGCTGTTTTTT. Protein sequence: CASSLVWQGAGELFF. The complete variable domain, with remaining parts taken from reference TRBV7-6 and TRBJ2-2, reads GAGVSQSPRYKVTKRGQDVALRCDPISGHVSLYWYRQALGQGPEFLTYFNYEAQQDKSGLPNDRFSAERPEGSISTLTIQRTEQRDSAMYRCASSLVWQGAGELFFGEGSRLTVL.

CDR3 nucleotides: TGTGCCAGCAGCCACAGGGGGCAGAACACTGAAGCTTTCTTT. Translated, it gives CASSHRGQNTEAFF. The chain is built from TRBV27 and TRBJ1-1; 9 bases align to TRBD1. Germline V CDR1 and CDR2: MNHEY, SMNVEV (reference sequence). This CDR3 contains 14 residues. V shed 6 bases, J shed 1 base, and the junction held 3 bases outside the gene matches.

The chain recombines TRBV7-6 with TRBJ1-3; D ambiguous. CDR1 is SGHVS, CDR2 FNYEAQ, per germline. This CDR3 comprises 16 residues. Trimming stripped 5 bases from V and 1 base from J, with 15 bases between. The CDR3 here is CASSPSHTRSGNTIYF. CDR3 coding DNA: TGTGCCAGCAGCCCTAGCCATACCAGGTCTGGAAACACCATATATTTT.

The chain combines TRBV2 with TRBJ2-4; TRBD1 aligns across 7 bases. Germline CDR1 and CDR2: SNHLY and FYNNEI. This CDR3 region has 15 residues. The V gene end was trimmed by 7 bases and the J gene end by 7 bases; junction bases not matched to a gene: 13. The CDR3 sequence is CASIPRDSYRNIQYF. The CDR3 nucleotides are TGTGCCAGCATTCCCCGGGACAGCTATAGGAACATTCAGTACTTC.

The rearrangement joins TRBV6-6 to TRBJ2-7, with TRBD2 matching over 8 bases. Germline V gives CDR1 MNHNY, CDR2 SVGAGI (reference sequence). Unmatched junction bases numbered 4, after V lost 6 bases and J lost 3 bases. The CDR3 is 13 amino acids. CDR3 sequence (DNA): TGTGCCAGCAGGGCGGGGGGCAACTACGAGCAGTACTTC. This translates into CASRAGGNYEQYF.

Here the CDR3 reads CASSESRWDRNYGYTF. The CDR3 region has the DNA TGCGCCAGCAGTGAGTCGCGGTGGGACAGAAACTATGGCTACACCTTC. V gene TRBV10-2 combines with J gene TRBJ1-2; 7 nucleotides line up with TRBD1. The length of the CDR3 is 16 residues. V gave up 0 bases and J gave up 2 bases; unmatched junction bases: 6. Per the germline V gene, CDR1 is WSHSY and CDR2 is SAAADI.

The CDR3 nucleotides are TGTGCTAGTGGCACCCGGACGCTGGCGGGGGAGTACTTC. Its protein product is CASGTRTLAGEYF. The gene calls are TRBV12-5 and TRBJ2-4; 7 bases align to TRBD2. The CDR3 runs 13 residues. Germline V gene sequence: CDR1 LGHNT, CDR2 FRNRAP. Trimming took 6 bases from V and 14 from J; bases not matched to a gene: 13.

This chain connects TRBV5-1 to TRBJ2-2; TRBD2 is a possible D gene (6 bases). Germline V gene sequence: CDR1 SGHRS, CDR2 YFSETQ. V lost 3 bases, J lost 2 bases, and 17 bases lay in between. The CDR3 is made up of 17 amino acids. CDR3 DNA sequence: TGCGCCAGCAGCTCGCTCGCGGGGCCTACCAACACCGGGGAGCTGTTTTTT. Translation: CASSSLAGPTNTGELFF.

J is TRBJ2-7 and V is TRBV5-1; 8 bases fit TRBD1. Trimming at V came to 0 bases and at J to 5 bases, leaving 13 bases not matched to a gene. CDR1 is SGHRS, CDR2 YFSETQ, per germline. The CDR3 runs to 17 residues. The CDR3 loop is CASSLDYGTGPEDEQYF. The CDR3 DNA sequence: TGCGCCAGCAGCTTGGATTACGGGACAGGCCCCGAGGACGAGCAGTACTTC.

J is TRBJ1-1 and V is TRBV5-1; TRBD1 matches at 7 bases. Germline lookup yields CDR1 SGHRS and CDR2 YFSETQ. The CDR3 is made up of 15 amino acids. Trimming at V came to 4 bases and at J to 2 bases, leaving 8 bases not matched to a gene. This chain's CDR3 is CASSIGGTANTEAFF. The CDR3 bases are TGCGCCAGCAGCATTGGGGGGACAGCCAACACTGAAGCTTTCTTT.

The chain couples TRBV28 to TRBJ2-3; TRBD2 agrees at 13 bases. The CDR3 is 17 amino acids. Germline CDR1 MDHEN, CDR2 SYDVKM. V gave up 5 bases and J gave up 2 bases; unmatched junction bases: 7. Written as DNA, the CDR3 is TGTGCCAGCAGTGGCATTGGGACTAGCGGGGACACAGATACGCAGTATTTT. Its protein is CASSGIGTSGDTDTQYF.

V gene TRBV29-1 combines with J gene TRBJ1-1; D is perhaps TRBD1 (6 bases). The CDR3 runs to 11 residues. CDR1 and CDR2 (germline): SQVTM, ANQGSEA. The V end was cut by 5 bases, the J end by 4 bases, with 8 bases between. In DNA form, the CDR3 reads TGCAGCGTTCCAGGGGCCACTGAAGCTTTCTTT. This translates into CSVPGATEAFF.